A single sample is the source of the 19 T cell receptor beta chains below, sequenced in a study of regulatory T cells in long-lasting Graves disease. Assembly of TCR beta libraries relied on iRepertoire HTBI primers together with Arm-PCR of CDR3 regions. One entry per CDR3 protein, called by TCRdb with MiXCR from the multiplex PCR reads. In the table there are hundreds of thousands of distinct CDR3 sequences, around 17% of which are singletons. The time point denotes: newly diagnosed GD, antithyroid drugs for less than 3 months. PBMC RNA was the source of the TCR library. This same sample was also part of a study on T cells in Graves' hyperthyroidism and ophthalmopathy.

Sequencing was performed on peripheral blood mononuclear cells (PBMCs), taken at new diagnosis, from a patient treated with antithyroid drugs. These receptors were obtained from a woman aged 25-40 years with Graves disease.

There are many counts of this clonotype. This chain uses TRBV19 with TRBJ1-1; TRBD1 might be the D (5 bases). CDR3 length: 16 residues. CDR1 and CDR2 from the germline V gene are LNHDA and SQIVND (reference sequence). The V end was cut by 4 bases, the J end by 4 bases, with 19 bases between. The CDR3, as DNA: TGTGCCAGTAGTAGCGACCCGACAGCAAGTAGCACTGAAGCTTTCTTT. Translating it yields CASSSDPTASSTEAFF.

This clonotype was picked up a small number of times. The chain carries TRBV7-2 and TRBJ2-5; D might be TRBD1 (5 bases). Trimming cost V 5 bases and J 4 bases, with 20 bases left between them. Germline-derived CDR1 and CDR2 are SGHTA and FQGNSA. There are 16 residues in the CDR3. As DNA, the CDR3 is TGTGCCAGCAGCCAAGATCTGGGCAAGCAGGGAGAGACCCAGTACTTC. This codes for CASSQDLGKQGETQYF. Full variable domain (outside the CDR3, taken from reference TRBV7-2 and TRBJ2-5): GAGVSQSPSNKVTEKGKDVELRCDPISGHTALYWYRQSLGQGLEFLIYFQGNSAPDKSGLPSDRFSAERTGGSVSTLTIQRTQQEDSAVYLCASSQDLGKQGETQYFGPGTRLLVL.

This clonotype was detected only once. The chain carries TRBV5-4 and TRBJ2-5; maybe TRBD2 (5 bases). Trimming took 6 bases from V and 3 from J, leaving 12 bases between them. Germline CDR1 reads SGHNT; CDR2 reads YYREEE (reference sequence). CDR3 length equals 13 residues. CDR3 nucleotides: TGTGCCAGCACACCCGTGAGGGAAGAGACCCAGTACTTC. This encodes CASTPVREETQYF. The full variable domain, rest sourced from reference TRBV5-4 and TRBJ2-5, is ETGVTQSPTHLIKTRGQQVTLRCSSQSGHNTVSWYQQALGQGPQFIFQYYREEENGRGNFPPRFSGLQFPNYSSELNVNALELDDSALYLCASTPVREETQYFGPGTRLLVL.

This clonotype was seen repeatedly, ten times or more. V usage is TRBV12-3 or TRBV12-4 and J usage is TRBJ1-1, with TRBD1 as a possible D gene (6 bases). The CDR3 consists of 11 residues. V was pared by 5 bases and J by 8 bases, with 9 bases between. This CDR3 reads CASSVTGEAFF. The CDR3 DNA reads as TGTGCCAGCAGTGTCACAGGGGAAGCTTTCTTT.

In its sample, this clonotype was seen a few times. The V call is TRBV6-1, the J call TRBJ2-7; D might be TRBD1 (8 bases). Germline-derived CDR1 and CDR2 are MNHNS and SASEGT. This CDR3 is built from 15 residues. With 6 bases removed from V and 3 bases from J, the gap between germline ends came to 18 bases. CDR3 in DNA: TGTGCCAGCAGAAGGGGGGGACAGGCTAGCTACGAGCAGTACTTC. Translating gives CASRRGGQASYEQYF.

This clonotype occurred a few times. The chain couples TRBV20-1 to TRBJ2-7; TRBD2 matches at 11 bases. V was clipped by 5 bases and J by 4 bases; unmatched bases: 10. The CDR3 spans 15 residues. The germline CDR1 and CDR2 sequences are DFQATT and SNEGSKA (reference sequence). CDR3 coding DNA: TGCAGTGCTGCCCCTAGCGGGGGGATCGGATACGAGCAGTACTTC. It is translated as CSAAPSGGIGYEQYF.

In this sample, this clonotype turned up many times. The V and J genes are TRBV12-3 or TRBV12-4 and TRBJ2-1, with TRBD2 matching 7 bases. After removal of 6 bases from V and 8 bases from J, the junction contained 16 bases not matched to a gene. CDR3 size: 16 residues. The CDR3 nucleotides are TGTGCCAGCAGCCCCCCAAGGTGGGAGGGCCCGGATGAGCAGTTCTTC. It encodes CASSPPRWEGPDEQFF.

This clonotype has only a few counts. This chain joins TRBV7-9 and TRBJ1-4; a weak D match, TRBD1 (5 bases). Germline values: CDR1 SEHNR, CDR2 FQNEAQ (reference sequence). The CDR3 is made up of 15 amino acids. V was trimmed by 5 bases and J by 6 bases, leaving 16 bases between them. For the CDR3, the DNA is TGTGCCAGCAGCGAAATCTGGGGAGGGGATGAAAAACTGTTTTTT. This codes for CASSEIWGGDEKLFF.

V usage is TRBV6-2 or TRBV6-3 and J usage is TRBJ1-1; TRBD1 is a possible D gene (5 bases). The CDR3 covers 13 residues. V lost 7 bases to trimming and J lost 6 bases, with 15 bases between them. The germline gives CDR1 MNHEY, CDR2 SVGEGT. The CDR3 loop is CASNRDREPEAFF. The CDR3 DNA is TGTGCCAGCAATAGAGACAGAGAACCTGAAGCTTTCTTT.

This clonotype was seen many times. The rearrangement joins TRBV6-2 or TRBV6-3 to TRBJ2-7; D remains ambiguous. V was cut by 5 bases and J by 2 bases, with 13 bases left in between. Germline V gene lookup returns CDR1 MNHEY and CDR2 SVGEGT. CDR3 length: 14 amino acids. CDR3 in DNA: TGTGCCAGCAGTGGAACCTCTACCCCCTACGAGCAGTACTTC. Translating it yields CASSGTSTPYEQYF.

This clonotype was recorded many times. CDR3 sequence (DNA): TGTGCCAGCAAGGGGGGGAGGGAGTTAGCCAAAAACATTCAGTACTTC. Encoded protein: CASKGGRELAKNIQYF. The rearrangement links TRBV2 to TRBJ2-4, with TRBD2 as a possible D gene (7 bases). The germline V gene has CDR1 SNHLY and CDR2 FYNNEI. V was shortened by 7 bases and J by 0 bases, with 16 bases between the two germline ends. This CDR3 has 16 residues.

This clonotype was detected many times. The V call is TRBV28, the J call TRBJ2-3; 9 nucleotides agree with TRBD1. The V segment lost 5 bases and the J segment 5 bases; nucleotides outside the gene matches: 8. Per the germline V gene, CDR1 is MDHEN and CDR2 is SYDVKM. The CDR3 loop spans 15 amino acids. CDR3 in amino acids: CASSPGTGSRDTQYF. CDR3 nucleotides: TGTGCCAGCAGTCCAGGGACAGGGTCTAGAGATACGCAGTATTTT.

This clonotype has a handful of counts. The chain links TRBV7-3 to TRBJ2-2, with D possibly TRBD1 on 6 matching bases. Per germline, CDR1 SGHTA and CDR2 FQGTGA. The V end lost 5 bases, the J end lost 5 bases, and 12 bases lay between the germline ends. The length of the CDR3 is 14 residues. CDR3: CASSTQGQTGELFF. The CDR3 DNA is TGTGCCAGCAGCACACAGGGCCAGACCGGGGAGCTGTTTTTT.

This clonotype was counted at least ten times. This chain uses TRBV6-2 or TRBV6-3 with TRBJ1-2; possible D gene TRBD1, 6 bases. From germline, CDR1 is MNHEY and CDR2 SVGEGT. The CDR3 is 16 residues long. The V and J ends lost 4 bases and 10 bases respectively, with 25 bases between them. CDR3 bases: TGTGCCAGCAGTTCCCCGACAGGACGAAATCACATAGACTACACCTTC. It codes for CASSSPTGRNHIDYTF.

This clonotype was seen repeatedly, ten times or more. This chain connects TRBV13 to TRBJ2-1; D gene unclear. Germline CDR1 reads PRHDT; CDR2 reads FYEKMQ (reference sequence). The CDR3 loop spans 12 amino acids. The ends were cut back, 5 bases at V and 3 bases at J, with 5 bases in the middle. The CDR3 DNA follows: TGTGCCAGCAGCATCGGCTACAATGAGCAGTTCTTC. Translated: CASSIGYNEQFF.

This clonotype was seen a handful of times. As DNA, the CDR3 is TGTGCCAGCAGCCCTAGCGGGTCCGGTCACAATGAGCAGTTCTTC. It encodes CASSPSGSGHNEQFF. The chain couples TRBV14 to TRBJ2-1; 8 bases are shared with TRBD2. V shed 4 bases, J shed 5 bases, and the junction held 7 bases outside the gene matches. CDR1 is SGHDN and CDR2 is FVKESK in the germline V gene. This CDR3 contains 15 residues. The full variable domain, completed using reference TRBV14 and TRBJ2-1, is EAGVTQFPSHSVIEKGQTVTLRCDPISGHDNLYWYRRVMGKEIKFLLHFVKESKQDESGMPNNRFLAERTGGTYSTLKVQPAELEDSGVYFCASSPSGSGHNEQFFGPGTRLTVL.

Turning to this clonotype: A much larger clone sits a single nucleotide away, making a read error possible. The chain recombines TRBV6-2 or TRBV6-3 with TRBJ2-3; weak D call: TRBD2 (6 bases). Germline V gene data show CDR1 as MNHEY and CDR2 as SVGEGT. Trimming took off 11 bases at V and 3 bases at J, with 21 bases between the two ends. The length of the CDR3 is 15 residues. CDR3 region: CAAHDNPGGTDTQYF. The DNA of the CDR3 is TGTGCCGCACACGACAACCCCGGGGGAACAGATACGCAGTATTTT.

The gene calls are TRBV13 and TRBJ1-1; TRBD1 matches at 10 bases. J gave up 5 bases and V 5 bases, and 11 bases lay outside the gene matches. This CDR3 is 16 amino acids long. CDR1 is PRHDT and CDR2 is FYEKMQ in the germline V gene (reference sequence). CDR3 bases: TGTGCCAGCAGCCAACAGGCGGGACAGGGGTGGACTGAAGCTTTCTTT. Residues: CASSQQAGQGWTEAFF.

This clonotype was found many times. The chain has TRBV15 and TRBJ1-1; 8 bases line up with TRBD1. The CDR3 loop spans 15 amino acids. Looked up from germline, CDR1 is LNHNV and CDR2 is YYDKDF (reference sequence). Unmatched junction bases numbered 6, after V lost 1 base and J lost 5 bases. The CDR3 DNA reads TGTGCCACCAGCAGAGTCGGACAGGGAGGGACTGAAGCTTTCTTT. The encoded protein is CATSRVGQGGTEAFF.